The 30 T cell receptor beta chains below come from one sample, sequenced in a study of shared clonotypes between healthy human individuals. Assay used: immunoSEQ multiplex PCR; TCRdb lists only in-frame clones, some missing. The table includes about 450,000 clones, around 79% detected once. Sequenced material: PBMCs. Receptors were obtained from a woman aged 40 to 50 in good health. Some clones in this sample may be carry-over from other donors' samples.

The chain carries TRBV10-3 and TRBJ1-5; TRBD1 matches 7 bases. The junction had 5 bases not matched to a gene; V was cut back by 6 bases and J by 3 bases. Germline V gene data show CDR1 as ENHRY and CDR2 as SYGVKD. There are 14 residues in the CDR3. CDR3 nucleotides: TGTGCCATCAGAGACGACAGGGTCAATCAGCCCCAGCATTTT. Translating gives CAIRDDRVNQPQHF.

The chain uses TRBV10-2 and TRBJ2-7; 12 nucleotides align to TRBD2. Germline V gene data show CDR1 as WSHSY and CDR2 as SAAADI. V was pared by 5 bases and J by 4 bases, with 6 bases of the junction left unmatched. CDR3 size: 15 residues. The CDR3 bases are TGCGCCAGCAGTCCCCAGGGGACTAGCGGGTACGAGCAGTACTTC. It encodes CASSPQGTSGYEQYF.

The gene calls are TRBV7-9 and TRBJ2-5; 9 nucleotides match TRBD1. Germline CDR1 reads SEHNR; CDR2 reads FQNEAQ (reference sequence). The J segment lost 4 bases and the V segment lost 7 bases, leaving 16 bases of the junction unmatched. The CDR3 length is 17 residues. CDR3 coding DNA: TGTGCCAGCACCCCCGGATGGGCGGGACAGGGAAGAGAGACCCAGTACTTC. Protein sequence: CASTPGWAGQGRETQYF.

The rearrangement uses TRBV6-1 and TRBJ2-7; no reliable D call. CDR1 is MNHNS, CDR2 SASEGT, per germline. V was shortened by 6 bases and J by 1 base, with 10 bases between the two germline ends. CDR3 size: 13 residues. This CDR3 is CASRPTASYEQYF. CDR3 nucleotides: TGTGCCAGCAGGCCGACTGCATCCTACGAGCAGTACTTC.

V and J are TRBV5-1 and TRBJ2-1; 14 bases are shared with TRBD2. Losses at the gene ends were 4 bases for V and 8 bases for J; bases not matched to a gene: 8. Germline loops: CDR1 SGHRS, CDR2 YFSETQ. The CDR3 totals 16 residues. DNA of the CDR3: TGCGCCAGCAGCCTGGGACTAGCGGGAGAGTTCGATGAGCAGTTCTTC. This encodes CASSLGLAGEFDEQFF.

In the case of this clone: A much larger clone lies one base from this, so it may be a read error. CDR3 protein: CASSFSGSSYEQYF. CDR3 nucleotide sequence: TGTGCCAGCAGTTTTAGCGGGAGCTCCTACGAGCAGTACTTC. The chain joins TRBV27 to TRBJ2-7; 9 bases align to TRBD2. With V trimmed by 3 bases and J by 0 bases, 0 bases remained unmatched. CDR1 and CDR2 from the germline V gene are MNHEY and SMNVEV (reference sequence). The CDR3 is 14 amino acids.

Only a few counts were recorded for this clone. Other DNA sequences in this specimen translate into the identical CDR3. V gene TRBV19 combines with J gene TRBJ2-1, with D possibly being TRBD2 (6 bases). This CDR3 contains 13 residues. Deletions cut 5 bases from V and 1 base from J, with 6 bases between. Per the germline V gene, CDR1 is LNHDA and CDR2 is SQIVND (reference sequence). The chain's CDR3 is CASSGGSYNEQFF. The CDR3 nucleotides are TGTGCCAGTAGTGGGGGGTCCTACAATGAGCAGTTCTTC.

This clone was seen only a few times. The chain is built from TRBV6-5 and TRBJ1-5, with D possibly matching TRBD1 (6 bases). The CDR3 loop spans 15 amino acids. Germline V gene sequence: CDR1 MNHEY, CDR2 SVGAGI. Trimming pared 5 bases from V and 1 base from J, leaving 12 bases between. The CDR3 sequence: CASSTLRGSNQPQHF. The CDR3 nucleotides are TGTGCCAGCAGTACCCTCAGGGGCAGCAATCAGCCCCAGCATTTT.

The rearrangement links TRBV6-1 to TRBJ1-5; D not resolved. There are 14 residues in the CDR3. CDR1 is MNHNS, CDR2 SASEGT, per germline. The V end was cut by 4 bases, the J end by 0 bases, with 7 bases between. In nucleotides, the CDR3 is TGTGCCAGCAGTGGCTTGTATAGCAATCAGCCCCAGCATTTT. This gives the protein CASSGLYSNQPQHF.

This chain links TRBV11-3 with TRBJ1-2; no firm D call. The CDR3 contains 12 residues. Germline CDR1 reads SGHNT; CDR2 reads YENEEA. The V end lost 1 base, the J end lost 6 bases, and 6 bases lay between the germline ends. This CDR3 reads CASSLGGNGYTF. As DNA, the CDR3 is TGTGCCAGCAGCTTAGGGGGAAATGGCTACACCTTC.

The V gene is TRBV9, the J gene TRBJ2-2; D not certain. CDR1 and CDR2 (germline): SGDLS, YYNGEE. The CDR3 runs 15 residues. V shed 3 bases and J shed 6 bases, with 15 bases lying between them. CDR3 amino acids: CASSERLSPAGELFF. The CDR3, as DNA: TGTGCCAGCAGCGAGAGACTGAGCCCCGCCGGGGAGCTGTTTTTT.

The chain uses TRBV5-6 and TRBJ2-7; 7 bases map to TRBD1. The trim removed 4 bases at V and 4 bases at J, leaving 11 bases unmatched. The CDR3 length is 15 residues. Germline CDR1 SGHDT, CDR2 YYEEEE. CDR3 residues: CASSRGPRQGYEQYF. The DNA of the CDR3 is TGTGCCAGCAGCCGTGGCCCGAGACAGGGATACGAGCAGTACTTC.

The chain links TRBV29-1 to TRBJ1-3; perhaps TRBD1 as D (6 bases). The CDR3 has 13 residues. V dropped 7 bases and J dropped 0 bases, with 10 bases sitting between them. Germline CDR1 reads SQVTM; CDR2 reads ANQGSEA. The DNA of the CDR3 is TGCAGCGCGTACAGGGACTCTGGAAACACCATATATTTT. Amino acids: CSAYRDSGNTIYF.

The chain employs TRBV27 and TRBJ1-5; D ambiguous. This CDR3 contains 15 residues. Trimming cost V 5 bases and J 4 bases, with 15 bases left between them. The germline gives CDR1 MNHEY, CDR2 SMNVEV (reference sequence). CDR3 nucleotides: TGTGCCAGCAGTCTATATCCAGAATGGAATCAGCCCCAGCATTTT. This encodes CASSLYPEWNQPQHF.

The genes are TRBV6-5 and TRBJ2-7; no reliable D call. The CDR3 consists of 14 residues. Trimming removed 6 bases at V and 4 bases at J, with 16 bases between. Germline V gives CDR1 MNHEY, CDR2 SVGAGI. The CDR3 sequence: CASRGRFSSYEQYF. In DNA form, the CDR3 reads TGTGCCAGCAGGGGCCGATTCTCTAGTTACGAGCAGTACTTC.

This clone appeared once. The chain couples TRBV30 to TRBJ2-7; D not certain. Germline V gene sequence: CDR1 GTSNPN, CDR2 SVGIG (reference sequence). The CDR3 sequence is 13 residues long. V lost 0 bases, J lost 7 bases, and 13 bases lay in between. CDR3 sequence (DNA): TGTGCCTGGAGTGTAGGCCTAACGGGTGAGCAGTACTTC. As protein: CAWSVGLTGEQYF.

The chain links TRBV7-2 to TRBJ2-7; TRBD2 is a possible D gene (5 bases). The CDR3 sequence is 13 residues long. Trimming shortened V by 0 bases and J by 6 bases, and 9 bases separated the two germline ends. Germline V gives CDR1 SGHTA, CDR2 FQGNSA. The CDR3 region has the DNA TGTGCCAGCAGCTTAGCGGATGGGAGCGAGCAGTACTTC. Translated, it gives CASSLADGSEQYF. Filled out from reference TRBV7-2 and TRBJ2-7, the complete variable domain reads GAGVSQSPSNKVTEKGKDVELRCDPISGHTALYWYRQSLGQGLEFLIYFQGNSAPDKSGLPSDRFSAERTGGSVSTLTIQRTQQEDSAVYLCASSLADGSEQYFGPGTRLTVT.

The gene calls are TRBV28 and TRBJ1-4; D gene ambiguous. Per germline, CDR1 MDHEN and CDR2 SYDVKM. The CDR3 spans 16 residues. The V and J ends lost 6 bases and 0 bases respectively, with 14 bases between them. The CDR3 sequence is CASRRRELATNEKLFF. Here the CDR3 DNA reads TGTGCCAGCAGGCGGAGGGAACTTGCAACTAATGAAAAACTGTTTTTT.

The chain is built from TRBV30 and TRBJ1-5, with a possible D match to TRBD1 (5 bases). V was cut by 0 bases and J by 5 bases, with 11 bases left in between. Germline V lookup: CDR1 GTSNPN, CDR2 SVGIG (reference sequence). The CDR3 consists of 14 residues. The CDR3 coding sequence is TGTGCCTGGAGTGTACGAAGGGGAGATCAGCCCCAGCATTTT. Translating it yields CAWSVRRGDQPQHF.

The chain couples TRBV7-2 to TRBJ2-3, with D perhaps TRBD1 (5 bases). Trimming stripped 0 bases from V and 4 bases from J, with 14 bases between. CDR3 length: 16 residues. CDR1 is SGHTA, CDR2 FQGNSA, per germline. The CDR3 sequence: CASSLAARKGADTQYF. The DNA of the CDR3 is TGTGCCAGCAGCTTAGCGGCAAGAAAAGGGGCAGATACGCAGTATTTT.

The chain has TRBV6-5 and TRBJ1-1, with D hard to call. The V and J ends lost 0 bases and 5 bases respectively, with 10 bases between them. CDR3 length: 14 amino acids. Per germline, CDR1 MNHEY and CDR2 SVGAGI. The CDR3 here is CASSYSRARTEAFF. DNA of the CDR3: TGTGCCAGCAGTTACTCACGGGCGAGGACTGAAGCTTTCTTT.

The rearrangement links TRBV19 to TRBJ1-2, with 9 bases aligning to TRBD1. The CDR3 covers 15 residues. Germline V gives CDR1 LNHDA, CDR2 SQIVND (reference sequence). J gave up 5 bases and V 5 bases, and 9 bases lay outside the gene matches. CDR3 residues: CASSRRTGVSYGYTF. The CDR3, as DNA: TGTGCCAGTAGTCGAAGGACAGGGGTTAGTTATGGCTACACCTTC.

V is TRBV18 and J is TRBJ1-5; no firm D call. The CDR3 length is 15 residues. The germline V gene encodes CDR1 KGHSH and CDR2 LQKENI. V was trimmed by 5 bases and J by 0 bases, leaving 11 bases between them. The DNA for the CDR3 is TGTGCCAGCTCATCGTCAGACATTAGCAATCAGCCCCAGCATTTT. It specifies CASSSSDISNQPQHF.

The chain is built from TRBV10-3 and TRBJ2-7; D call uncertain. This CDR3 comprises 15 residues. V shed 0 bases and J shed 2 bases, with 11 bases lying between them. Germline CDR1 reads ENHRY; CDR2 reads SYGVKD. The CDR3 DNA reads as TGTGCCATCAGTGAGTCCTTGGACGCCGCCTACGAGCAGTACTTC. Its protein product is CAISESLDAAYEQYF.

This clone was counted between two and nine times. The chain is built from TRBV28 and TRBJ2-7; D not certain. The CDR3 sequence is 11 residues long. The ends were cut back, 6 bases at V and 7 bases at J, with 10 bases in the middle. Germline V gene lookup returns CDR1 MDHEN and CDR2 SYDVKM. CDR3 sequence (DNA): TGTGCCAGCAGCTCCGCTTTGGAGCAGTACTTC. It encodes CASSSALEQYF.

The chain couples TRBV5-1 to TRBJ2-4, with TRBD1 matching 9 bases. V lost 4 bases and J lost 1; bases outside the gene matches: 6. The CDR3 runs 16 residues. The germline V gene encodes CDR1 SGHRS and CDR2 YFSETQ. The CDR3: CASSRGTGRAKNIQYF. The CDR3 DNA sequence: TGCGCCAGCAGCAGAGGGACAGGGAGGGCCAAAAACATTCAGTACTTC.

Concerning this clone: One end of the junction fails to match germline, which may point to a read error. The gene calls are TRBV2 and TRBJ1-5; 8 bases agree with TRBD1. Germline CDR1 and CDR2: SNHLY and FYNNEI. The CDR3 loop spans 13 amino acids. CDR3 sequence (DNA): TGTGCCAGCGGGGGACAGGTTGGTCAGCCCCGGCATTTT. Protein: CASGGQVGQPRHF.

The V gene is TRBV6-1, the J gene TRBJ1-5; the D gene is possibly TRBD1 (5 bases). Trimming removed 2 bases from V and 0 bases from J, with 8 bases in between. The CDR3 spans 15 residues. The germline V gene has CDR1 MNHNS and CDR2 SASEGT. The CDR3: CASSEQGSSNQPQHF. As DNA, the CDR3 is TGTGCCAGCAGTGAACAGGGTTCTAGCAATCAGCCCCAGCATTTT.

The rearrangement uses TRBV19 and TRBJ2-1; TRBD2 agrees at 11 bases. V dropped 3 bases and J dropped 4; count of bases not matched to a gene: 5. Germline V gives CDR1 LNHDA, CDR2 SQIVND (reference sequence). The CDR3 length is 16 residues. In nucleotides, the CDR3 is TGTGCCAGTAGTATGGGACTAGCGGAGATATACAATGAGCAGTTCTTC. Residues: CASSMGLAEIYNEQFF.

J is TRBJ1-3 and V is TRBV28, with TRBD1 as a possible D gene (5 bases). Germline V gene sequence: CDR1 MDHEN, CDR2 SYDVKM. This CDR3 comprises 16 residues. V lost 7 bases and J 6 bases, leaving 22 bases between the germline ends. In nucleotides, the CDR3 is TGTGCCAGCACCCCCCCCCAGGGTTTCCCCGAAAACACCATATATTTT. It translates to CASTPPQGFPENTIYF.